The next 6 T cell receptor beta chains were all read from a single sample in a study of graft-versus-host responses after intestinal transplantation. Libraries were prepared by immunoSEQ multiplex PCR; TCRdb keeps only in-frame clonotypes and omits some of them. The repertoire holds 40,000 to 55,000 clones, with more than 85% as singletons. The specimen was PBMCs, collected 524 days after transplant. The receptors here all came from a human patient who received an intestinal transplant, so some T cells may come from the graft donor.

The J gene is TRBJ1-1, the V gene TRBV7-1, with D perhaps matching TRBD1 (6 bases). TRBV7-1 is filed as an ORF, its function uncertain. V lost 5 bases to trimming and J lost 1 base, with 8 bases between them. There are 13 residues in the CDR3. CDR3: CASSPTGNTEAFF. The CDR3 region has the DNA TGTGCCAGCAGCCCGACAGGGAACACTGAAGCTTTCTTT.

This clone ranks as medium-sized. The V and J genes are TRBV4-2 and TRBJ1-2; 10 bases line up with TRBD1. CDR3 length: 12 residues. The V gene end was trimmed by 10 bases and the J gene end by 7 bases; junction bases not matched to a gene: 6. Germline lookup yields CDR1 LGHNA and CDR2 YNFKEQ. The CDR3 sequence: CATRTGGIGYTF. CDR3 DNA sequence: TGTGCCACCAGGACAGGGGGTATTGGCTACACCTTC.

This chain connects TRBV14 to TRBJ1-6; D uncertain. The CDR3 extends over 14 amino acids. The germline CDR1 and CDR2 sequences are SGHDN and FVKESK. The ends were cut back, 3 bases at V and 0 bases at J, with 3 bases in the middle. CDR3 residues: CASSHSSYNSPLHF. CDR3 nucleotide sequence: TGTGCCAGCAGCCATAGCTCCTATAATTCACCCCTCCACTTT.

This clone was counted a single time. The V gene is TRBV6-5, the J gene TRBJ2-3, with no clear D. The CDR3 is made up of 14 amino acids. Germline CDR1 is MNHEY and CDR2 is SVGAGI. V lost 0 bases, J lost 2 bases, and 6 bases lay in between. The CDR3 DNA sequence: TGTGCCAGCAGTTACTCGGAAGTCACAGATACGCAGTATTTT. Translating gives CASSYSEVTDTQYF.

This sequence joins TRBV7-2 and TRBJ1-5; tentatively, D is TRBD1 (6 bases). There are 19 residues in the CDR3. Germline CDR1 is SGHTA and CDR2 is FQGNSA. V was cut by 5 bases and J by 0 bases, with 23 bases left in between. Here the CDR3 DNA reads TGTGCCAGCAGCCTCCGTCCCGGGACAAGGGATTATAGCAATCAGCCCCAGCATTTT. Its translation is CASSLRPGTRDYSNQPQHF.

The chain couples TRBV30 to TRBJ2-4; TRBD1 agrees at 12 bases. CDR3 length: 15 amino acids. The V gene end was trimmed by 2 bases and the J gene end by 6 bases; junction bases not matched to a gene: 5. The V gene's germline CDR1 is GTSNPN and CDR2 SVGIG (reference sequence). The DNA of the CDR3 is TGTGCCTGGAGTACCGGGACAGGGGGCGGAAACATTCAGTACTTC. As protein: CAWSTGTGGGNIQYF. Full variable domain (rest looked up from reference TRBV30 and TRBJ2-4): SQTIHQWPATLVQPVGSPLSLECTVEGTSNPNLYWYRQAAGRGLQLLFYSVGIGQISSEVPQNLSASRPQDRQFILSSKKLLLSDSGFYLCAWSTGTGGGNIQYFGAGTRLSVL.